This TCR beta chain derives from a study of T cell responses to AZD1222 COVID-19 vaccine. General study points: The peak T cell response came first, and repertoires were sampled only after it. Possibly, clonal diversity was underestimated; donors were largely white British and included more females.

As for this clone: What it binds is not known.

TCRdb's copy holds only in-frame clones and misses some; the assay was immunoSEQ multiplex PCR. The sample has tens of thousands of clones, approximately 88% seen once. V was pared by 4 bases and J by 8 bases, with 14 bases between. Germline V gives CDR1 MDHEN, CDR2 SYDVKM. The CDR3 loop spans 13 amino acids. V gene TRBV28 combines with J gene TRBJ1-2; D is perhaps TRBD1 (5 bases). This receptor was obtained from an adult who received the AZD1222 COVID-19 vaccine. Here the sequenced sample was peripheral blood, taken 28 days after the second AZD1222 dose. In nucleotides, the CDR3 is TGTGCCAGCAGTTCTCGGGGCTCGGAGGGCTACACCTTC. Translation: CASSSRGSEGYTF.